The entry below gives a single TCR beta chain sequence along with its context. This record comes from a study of T cell changes during pregnancy in multiple sclerosis. TCRdb's copy holds only in-frame clones and misses some; the assay was immunoSEQ multiplex PCR. The table lists around 57,000 clones, roughly 90% of them singletons. This clonotype was obtained from a female donor in good health, enrolled as a control in a pregnancy study. This specimen was CD4+ T cells from peripheral blood mononuclear cells, taken after pregnancy.

CDR3 nucleotides: TGTGCCAGCAGTCAAGGACAGGGGGCAAGGACTGAAGCTTTCTTT. Translating it yields CASSQGQGARTEAFF. The genes are TRBV6-6 and TRBJ1-1; 11 bases align to TRBD1. Germline CDR1 is MNHNY and CDR2 is SVGAGI (reference sequence). This CDR3 comprises 15 residues. V lost 5 bases and J lost 5; bases outside the gene matches: 7.